This is a list of T cell receptor beta chains from one sample in a study of cytomegalovirus exposure and HLA in healthy donors. The assay was immunoSEQ multiplex PCR, and TCRdb's table has in-frame clones only and misses some. The sample contains 100,000 to 150,000 clones, roughly 80% of which appear only once. Material for sequencing was PBMCs. All receptors derive from a woman between 40 and 50 years old in good health and CMV-seropositive. The CDR3 runs from the conserved cysteine through the conserved F or W. The D gene is left open where the match is weak. Part of the rows lack a size; the others show once, few, many or a class for expanded clones.

j_call cdr3_length v_call clone_size d_call cdr3_nt cdr3_aa
TRBJ1-4 20 TRBV4-1 few TRBD1 TGCGCCAGCAGCCCAGCCAACCCGGGACAGGGGGCCCCTGCTCACGAAAAACTGTTTTTT CASSPANPGQGAPAHEKLFF
TRBJ2-4 17 TRBV28 - TRBD2 TGTGCCTCACAGGGGATAGCGGGAGTGGTGGTTGAAAACATTCAGTACTTC CASQGIAGVVVENIQYF
TRBJ2-6 14 TRBV9 - - TGTGCCAGCAGCGCCCCTTCTGGGGCCAACGTCCTGACTTTC CASSAPSGANVLTF
TRBJ2-1 20 TRBV21-1 - - TGTGCCAGCAGCAAAGACTGGCGGGAGACGACTCCGAGCTCCTACAATGAGCAGTTCTTC CASSKDWRETTPSSYNEQFF
TRBJ1-2 12 TRBV18 - - TGTGCCAGCTCAAGGCCTCAGGGGGGCTACACCTTC CASSRPQGGYTF
TRBJ2-7 11 TRBV20-1 - - TGCAGTGCCTCTGTTTCGCACGAGCAGTACTTC CSASVSHEQYF
TRBJ1-2 16 TRBV6-5 - TRBD1 TGTGCCAGCAGTTCGACAGGGGCCTCGACACTATATGGCTACACCTTC CASSSTGASTLYGYTF
TRBJ1-1 13 TRBV28 few - TGTGCCAGCAGTTCCGGGACACAAAGCGGAGCTTTCTTT CASSSGTQSGAFF
TRBJ2-7 16 TRBV10-3 - TRBD2 TGTGCCATCAGTGAGTCCAGGCTAGCGGGATCCTACGAGCAGTACTTC CAISESRLAGSYEQYF
TRBJ2-7 13 TRBV9 - - TGTGCCAGCAGCGCAGGGAGGTCTAGCGAGCAGTACTTC CASSAGRSSEQYF
TRBJ2-1 15 TRBV7-9 - TRBD2 TGTGCCAGCAGCCCTGGGACTAGCAGTAACAATGAGCAGTTCTTC CASSPGTSSNNEQFF
TRBJ1-2 16 TRBV4-1 few TRBD1 TGCGCCAGCAGCCAAATCCTAGATCGGGACAGAGGTGGCTACACCTTC CASSQILDRDRGGYTF
TRBJ2-7 15 TRBV18 few TRBD2 TGTGCCAGCCACCGCTCCGGGGGAGGGTCCTACGAGCAGTACTTC CASHRSGGGSYEQYF
TRBJ1-1 13 TRBV18 medium-sized - TGTGCCAGCTCACCGGGGCAGAACACTGAAGCTTTCTTT CASSPGQNTEAFF
TRBJ2-2 16 TRBV30 - TRBD1 TGTGCCTGGAGTGCGAAACAGGGGGCGGACACCGGGGAGCTGTTTTTT CAWSAKQGADTGELFF
TRBJ2-5 15 TRBV27 - TRBD2 TGTGCCAGCAGTTCCGGACTAGCGGGAGAAGAGACCCAGTACTTC CASSSGLAGEETQYF
TRBJ1-4 14 TRBV15 once TRBD1 TGTGCCACCAGCAGGACAGGGATAAGGGAAAAACTGTTTTTT CATSRTGIREKLFF
TRBJ1-4 17 TRBV30 - TRBD1 TGTGCCTGGTCGCGCCGGACAGGGGTTACGGGAAATGAAAAACTGTTTTTT CAWSRRTGVTGNEKLFF
TRBJ2-1 14 TRBV6-4 - TRBD2 TGTGCCAGCAGTGACACGGGGGGGCCGAATGAGCAGTTCTTC CASSDTGGPNEQFF
TRBJ2-2 16 TRBV9 - TRBD2 TGTGCCAGCAGGCCTTCGGGCGGGGGGAACACCGGGGAGCTGTTTTTT CASRPSGGGNTGELFF
TRBJ1-1 14 TRBV7-2 - - TGTGCCAGCAGCTTAGCGTTTCAGGGCGGTCAAGCTTTCTTT CASSLAFQGGQAFF
TRBJ1-6 13 TRBV27 - - TGTGCCAGCAGTTTAAGCGGGAATTCACCCCTCCACTTT CASSLSGNSPLHF
TRBJ1-1 16 TRBV7-6 - TRBD1 TGTGCCAGCAGCTTGGCGACGACAGGGATGAACACTGAAGCTTTCTTT CASSLATTGMNTEAFF
TRBJ1-2 13 TRBV7-2 - - TGTGCCACCGATCAGGGCTTCAGCTATGGCTACACCTTC CATDQGFSYGYTF
TRBJ1-6 14 TRBV6-1 - - TGTGCCATCTCCCTGAGCTCCTATAATTCACCCCTCCACTTT CAISLSSYNSPLHF
TRBJ2-5 16 TRBV7-8 - - TGTGCCAGCAGCCCAGGCCTCACGGGCGGGCAAGAGACCCAGTACTTC CASSPGLTGGQETQYF
TRBJ1-5 15 TRBV7-2 few - TGTGCCAGCAGCGAATCTAGCAACTTCGGGCAGCCCCAGCATTTT CASSESSNFGQPQHF
TRBJ2-3 13 TRBV6-6 - TRBD2 TGTGCCACCAATAGCGGGGGGACAGATACGCAGTATTTT CATNSGGTDTQYF
TRBJ2-1 13 TRBV6-4 - TRBD2 TGTGCCAGCAGTAAACTAGCGGGAGTTGAGCAGTTCTTC CASSKLAGVEQFF
TRBJ2-5 18 TRBV4-2 - TRBD2 TGTGCCAGCAGCCTTCTCTGGGCAGCGGGAGAGGGGATAGAGACCCAGTACTTC CASSLLWAAGEGIETQYF
TRBJ2-7 12 TRBV4-2 - - TGTGCCAGCAGCCAAGATCGCTACGAGCAGTACTTC CASSQDRYEQYF
TRBJ2-2 14 TRBV7-2 - - TGTGCCAGCAGCTACCGGGACTCTCGCGGGGAGCTGTTTTTT CASSYRDSRGELFF
TRBJ2-2 14 TRBV5-5 - - TGTGCCAGCAGCTTGTACAGAGCCACCGGGGAGCTGTTTTTT CASSLYRATGELFF
TRBJ2-4 17 TRBV4-3 - TRBD2 TGCGCCAGCAGCCAAGACATAGCGGGAGAGACCAAAAACATTCAGTACTTC CASSQDIAGETKNIQYF
TRBJ1-1 14 TRBV28 once - TGTGCCAGCAGCAAAAACAGAAGACACACTGAAGCTTTCTTT CASSKNRRHTEAFF
TRBJ1-3 13 TRBV30 - - TGTGCCGGTGACATTGGCCAGGGAAACACCATATATTTT CAGDIGQGNTIYF
TRBJ1-3 15 TRBV7-9 - TRBD1 TGTGCCAGCAGCCCCTGGGACAGGGCTGGAAACACCATATATTTT CASSPWDRAGNTIYF